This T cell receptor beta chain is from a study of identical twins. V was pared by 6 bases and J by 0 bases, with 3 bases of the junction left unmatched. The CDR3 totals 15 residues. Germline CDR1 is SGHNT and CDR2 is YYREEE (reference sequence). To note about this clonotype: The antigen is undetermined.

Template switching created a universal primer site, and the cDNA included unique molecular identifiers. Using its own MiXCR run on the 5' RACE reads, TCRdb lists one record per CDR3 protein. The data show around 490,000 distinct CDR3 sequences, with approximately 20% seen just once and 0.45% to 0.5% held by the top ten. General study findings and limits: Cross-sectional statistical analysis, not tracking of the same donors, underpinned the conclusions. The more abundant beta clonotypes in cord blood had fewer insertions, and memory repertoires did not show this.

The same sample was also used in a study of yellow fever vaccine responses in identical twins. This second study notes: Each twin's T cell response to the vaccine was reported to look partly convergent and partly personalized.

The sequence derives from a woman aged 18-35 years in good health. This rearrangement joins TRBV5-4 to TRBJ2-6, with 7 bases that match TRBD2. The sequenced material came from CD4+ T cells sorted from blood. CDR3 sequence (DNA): TGTGCCAGCACTAGCGGTGCCTCTGGGGCCAACGTCCTGACTTTC. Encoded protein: CASTSGASGANVLTF.